The entry below describes one TCR beta chain. Its antigen is not known. This entry belongs to a study of vaccination and CD4 T cells after COVID-19. Noted treatment: roughly ten-day PBMC culture with coronavirus spike peptide pools or control peptides (ViraFEST assay). The Oncomine TCR Beta short-read assay was applied to DNA of cultured CD4+ T cells. One entry per CDR3 protein, called by TCRdb with MiXCR from the PCR reads. The repertoire includes around 20,000 distinct CDR3 sequences, roughly two fifths of them detected once, and around 8.5% sits in the top ten. Trimming shortened V by 5 bases and J by 5 bases, and 11 bases separated the two germline ends. CDR3 length equals 13 residues. CDR1 and CDR2 from the germline V gene are MNHEY and SMNVEV (reference sequence).

The chain is built from TRBV27 and TRBJ2-3; no definite D call. The sequencing used CD4+ T cells from blood, cultured in vitro, collected after SARS-CoV-2 vaccination. The origin of this receptor is a human donor who had recovered from COVID-19. CDR3 sequence (DNA): TGTGCCAGCAGTCCTCCCCCCGGAGATACGCAGTATTTT. This translates into CASSPPPGDTQYF.